This T cell receptor (beta chain) emerged from a study of Tregs in tolerant kidney transplant recipients. This clone counts as medium-sized (0.01 to 0.1%) by frequency. Its antigen is not known. The sequenced fragment ends 3 residues before the CDR3 boundary, so the rest is inferred from the germline J gene. Recipients received nonmyeloablative bone marrow transplants from related graft donors, with transient mixed chimerism. Unstimulated Tregs (CD4+CD25+CD127-) and CD4+CD25- non-Tregs were sorted from PBMCs. Sequenced by immunoSEQ multiplex PCR; TCRdb stores in-frame clones only, minus some. This sample's table reports roughly 5,300 clones. Notes on the study in general: For some patients, primers changed over time, blocking nucleotide-level comparison. Biological reproducibility was not directly addressed, but technical replication error appeared minimal. Findings come from small patient numbers and require larger validation.

Trimming left V 7 bases short and J 6 bases short, with 7 bases between. This CDR3 has 10 residues. This specimen consisted of CD4+ T cells from blood (PBMCs), obtained around 15 months after the transplant. The chain combines TRBV5-3 with TRBJ1-1, with D possibly being TRBD1 (5 bases). TRBV5-3 is an ORF, and what it does is uncertain. This TCR came from a human patient who received a combined kidney and bone marrow transplant. Some T cells may have originated in the graft donor. CDR3 amino acids: CARAGPEAFF. Incomplete CDR3 DNA: TGTGCCAGAGCAGGGCCTGAA.